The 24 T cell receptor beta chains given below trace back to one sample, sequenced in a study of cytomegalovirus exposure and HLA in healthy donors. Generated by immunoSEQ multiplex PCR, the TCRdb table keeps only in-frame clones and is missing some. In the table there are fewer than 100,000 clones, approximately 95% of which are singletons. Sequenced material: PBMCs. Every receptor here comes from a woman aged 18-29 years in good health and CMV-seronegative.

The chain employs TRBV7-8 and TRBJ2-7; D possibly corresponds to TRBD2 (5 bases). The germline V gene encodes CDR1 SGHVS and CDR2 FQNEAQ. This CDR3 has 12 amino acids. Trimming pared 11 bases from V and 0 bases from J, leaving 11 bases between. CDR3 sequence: CAAGKSSYEQYF. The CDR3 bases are TGTGCCGCCGGGAAAAGCTCCTACGAGCAGTACTTC. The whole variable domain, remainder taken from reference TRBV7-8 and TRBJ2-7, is GAGVSQSPRYKVAKRGQDVALRCDPISGHVSLFWYQQALGQGPEFLTYFQNEAQLDKSGLPSDRFFAERPEGSVSTLKIQRTQQEDSAVYLCAAGKSSYEQYFGPGTRLTVT.

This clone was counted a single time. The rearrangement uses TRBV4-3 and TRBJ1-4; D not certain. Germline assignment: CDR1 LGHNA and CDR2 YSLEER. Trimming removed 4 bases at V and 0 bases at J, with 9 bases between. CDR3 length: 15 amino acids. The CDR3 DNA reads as TGCGCCAGCAGCCGCGGGAGAACAACTAATGAAAAACTGTTTTTT. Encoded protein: CASSRGRTTNEKLFF.

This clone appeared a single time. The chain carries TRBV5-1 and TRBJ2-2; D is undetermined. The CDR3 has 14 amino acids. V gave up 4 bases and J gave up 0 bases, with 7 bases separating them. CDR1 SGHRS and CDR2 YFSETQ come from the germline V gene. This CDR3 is CASSGPANTGELFF. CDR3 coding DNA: TGCGCCAGCAGCGGCCCAGCGAACACCGGGGAGCTGTTTTTT.

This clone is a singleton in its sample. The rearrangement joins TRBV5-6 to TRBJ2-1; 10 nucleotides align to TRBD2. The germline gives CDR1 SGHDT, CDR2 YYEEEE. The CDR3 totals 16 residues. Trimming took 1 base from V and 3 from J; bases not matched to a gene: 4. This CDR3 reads CASSLPGTSDYNEQFF. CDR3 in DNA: TGTGCCAGCAGCTTGCCCGGGACTAGCGACTACAATGAGCAGTTCTTC.

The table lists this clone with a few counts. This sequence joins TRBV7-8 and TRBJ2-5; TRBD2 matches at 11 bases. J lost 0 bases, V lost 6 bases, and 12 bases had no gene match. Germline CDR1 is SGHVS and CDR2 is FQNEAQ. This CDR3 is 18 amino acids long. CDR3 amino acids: CASRLAGVDLLYQETQYF. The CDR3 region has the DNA TGTGCCAGCAGACTAGCGGGAGTTGATTTGTTGTACCAAGAGACCCAGTACTTC.

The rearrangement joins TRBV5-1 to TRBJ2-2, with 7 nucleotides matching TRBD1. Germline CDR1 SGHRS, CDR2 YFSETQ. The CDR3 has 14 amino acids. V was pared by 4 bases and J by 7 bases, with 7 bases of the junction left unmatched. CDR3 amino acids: CASSAATGVGELFF. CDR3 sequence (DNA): TGCGCCAGCAGCGCCGCAACAGGGGTCGGGGAGCTGTTTTTT.

The CDR3 is CASSRGTSGDYYEQYF. CDR3 nucleotide sequence: TGTGCCAGCAGCCGCGGGACTAGCGGAGACTACTACGAGCAGTACTTC. The chain couples TRBV7-2 to TRBJ2-7; 11 bases line up with TRBD2. Germline V gene data show CDR1 as SGHTA and CDR2 as FQGNSA. J was trimmed by 3 bases and V by 5 bases; bases with no gene match: 9. The CDR3 has 16 amino acids.

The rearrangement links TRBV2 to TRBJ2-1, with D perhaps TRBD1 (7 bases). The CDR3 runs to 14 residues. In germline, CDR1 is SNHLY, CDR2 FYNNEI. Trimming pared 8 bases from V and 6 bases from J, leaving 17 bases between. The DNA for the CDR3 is TGTGCCAGCCTCTCGGGGGCAGGGGGCAATGAGCAGTTCTTC. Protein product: CASLSGAGGNEQFF.

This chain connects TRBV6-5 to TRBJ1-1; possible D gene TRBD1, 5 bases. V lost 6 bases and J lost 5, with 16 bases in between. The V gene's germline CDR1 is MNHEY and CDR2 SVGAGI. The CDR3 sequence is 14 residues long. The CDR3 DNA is TGTGCCAGCAGCCGAGGGACTTCGGGGACTGAAGCTTTCTTT. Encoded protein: CASSRGTSGTEAFF.

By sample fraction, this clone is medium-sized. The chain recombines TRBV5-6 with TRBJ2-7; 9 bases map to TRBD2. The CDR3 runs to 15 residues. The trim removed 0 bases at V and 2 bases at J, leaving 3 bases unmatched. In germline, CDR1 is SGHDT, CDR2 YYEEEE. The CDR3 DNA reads TGTGCCAGCAGCTTGGTAGCGGGAGCGCCCTACGAGCAGTACTTC. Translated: CASSLVAGAPYEQYF.

CDR3 in amino acids: CAEAGHTTYEQYF. CDR3 in DNA: TGTGCTGAAGCGGGACACACAACCTACGAGCAGTACTTC. The chain links TRBV12-5 to TRBJ2-7; a weak D match, TRBD2 (7 bases). Trimming pared 11 bases from V and 2 bases from J, leaving 16 bases between. This CDR3 is built from 13 residues. CDR1 and CDR2 (germline): LGHNT, FRNRAP.

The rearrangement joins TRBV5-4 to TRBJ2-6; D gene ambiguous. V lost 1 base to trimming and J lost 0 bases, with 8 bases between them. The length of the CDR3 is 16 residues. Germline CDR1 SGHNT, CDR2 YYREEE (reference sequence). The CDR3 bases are TGTGCCAGCAGCTTGACGCGTGACTCTGGGGCCAACGTCCTGACTTTC. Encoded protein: CASSLTRDSGANVLTF.

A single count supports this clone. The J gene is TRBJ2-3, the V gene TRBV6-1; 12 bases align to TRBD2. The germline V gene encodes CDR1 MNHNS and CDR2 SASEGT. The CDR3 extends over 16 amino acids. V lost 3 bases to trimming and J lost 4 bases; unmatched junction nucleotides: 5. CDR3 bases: TGTGCCAGCAGTGAGCTAGCGGGGGGGCCATCAGATACGCAGTATTTT. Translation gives CASSELAGGPSDTQYF.

The CDR3 region is CASSLLQSGTRASTQHF. CDR3 DNA: TGTGCCAGCAGTTTACTTCAGTCGGGCACGCGGGCTTCGACCCAGCATTTT. The chain is built from TRBV28 and TRBJ1-5; D not certain. This CDR3 has 17 residues. CDR1 is MDHEN and CDR2 is SYDVKM in the germline V gene. V was trimmed by 2 bases and J by 11 bases, leaving 25 bases between them.

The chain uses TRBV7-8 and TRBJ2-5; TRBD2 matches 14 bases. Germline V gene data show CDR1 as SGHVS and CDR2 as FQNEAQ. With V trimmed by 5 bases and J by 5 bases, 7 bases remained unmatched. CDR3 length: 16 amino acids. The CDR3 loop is CASSIGLAGGRETQYF. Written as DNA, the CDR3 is TGTGCCAGCAGCATTGGACTAGCGGGGGGCCGGGAGACCCAGTACTTC.

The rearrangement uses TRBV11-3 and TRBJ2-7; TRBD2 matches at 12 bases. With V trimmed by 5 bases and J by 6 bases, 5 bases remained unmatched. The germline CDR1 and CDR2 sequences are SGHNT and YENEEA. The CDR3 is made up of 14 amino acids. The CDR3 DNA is TGTGCCAGCAGCCCGACTAGCGGGGGCGGCGAGCAGTACTTC. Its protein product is CASSPTSGGGEQYF.

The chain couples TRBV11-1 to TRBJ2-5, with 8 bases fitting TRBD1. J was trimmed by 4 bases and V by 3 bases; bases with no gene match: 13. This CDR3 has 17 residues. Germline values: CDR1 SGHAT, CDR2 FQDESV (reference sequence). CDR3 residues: CASSFGKRTGWGETQYF. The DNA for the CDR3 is TGTGCCAGCAGCTTTGGGAAGCGGACAGGGTGGGGAGAGACCCAGTACTTC.

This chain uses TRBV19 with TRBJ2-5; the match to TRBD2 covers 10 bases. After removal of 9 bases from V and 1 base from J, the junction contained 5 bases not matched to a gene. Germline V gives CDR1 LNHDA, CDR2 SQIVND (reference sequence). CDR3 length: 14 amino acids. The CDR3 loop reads CASRSGGLQETQYF. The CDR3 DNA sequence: TGTGCCAGCCGTAGCGGGGGGCTCCAAGAGACCCAGTACTTC.

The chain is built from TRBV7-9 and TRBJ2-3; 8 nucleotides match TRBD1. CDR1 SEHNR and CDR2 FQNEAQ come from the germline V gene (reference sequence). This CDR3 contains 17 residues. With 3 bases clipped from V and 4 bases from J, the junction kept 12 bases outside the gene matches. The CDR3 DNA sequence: TGTGCCAGCAGCTTCGAGACAGGGGTCAGTTCGGCAGATACGCAGTATTTT. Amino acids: CASSFETGVSSADTQYF.

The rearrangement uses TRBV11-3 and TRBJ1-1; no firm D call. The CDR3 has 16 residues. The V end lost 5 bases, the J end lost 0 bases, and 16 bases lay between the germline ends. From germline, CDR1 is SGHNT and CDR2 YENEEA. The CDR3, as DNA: TGTGCCAGCAGCCTTGAAGAGTTACCCATGAACACTGAAGCTTTCTTT. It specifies CASSLEELPMNTEAFF. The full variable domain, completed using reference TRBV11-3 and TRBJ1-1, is EAGVVQSPRYKIIEKKQPVAFWCNPISGHNTLYWYLQNLGQGPELLIRYENEEAVDDSQLPKDRFSAERLKGVDSTLKIQPAELGDSAVYLCASSLEELPMNTEAFFGQGTRLTVV.

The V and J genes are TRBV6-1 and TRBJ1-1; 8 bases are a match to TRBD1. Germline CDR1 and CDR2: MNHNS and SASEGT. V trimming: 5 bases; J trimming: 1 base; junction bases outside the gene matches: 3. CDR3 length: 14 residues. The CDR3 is CASSPGQENTEAFF. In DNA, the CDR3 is TGTGCCAGCAGTCCGGGACAGGAGAACACTGAAGCTTTCTTT.

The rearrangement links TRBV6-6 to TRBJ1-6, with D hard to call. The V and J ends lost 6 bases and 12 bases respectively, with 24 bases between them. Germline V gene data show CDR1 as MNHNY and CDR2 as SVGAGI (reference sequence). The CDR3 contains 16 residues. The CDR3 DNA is TGTGCCAGCAGGGAGCCCCTCGGCCAGAGGGTTGGACCCCTCCACTTT. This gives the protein CASREPLGQRVGPLHF.

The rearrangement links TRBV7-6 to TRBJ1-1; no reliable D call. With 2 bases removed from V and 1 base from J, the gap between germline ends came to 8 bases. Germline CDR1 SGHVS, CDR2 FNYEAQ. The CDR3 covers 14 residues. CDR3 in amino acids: CASSLKPGNTEAFF. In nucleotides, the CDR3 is TGTGCCAGCAGCTTAAAGCCGGGGAACACTGAAGCTTTCTTT.

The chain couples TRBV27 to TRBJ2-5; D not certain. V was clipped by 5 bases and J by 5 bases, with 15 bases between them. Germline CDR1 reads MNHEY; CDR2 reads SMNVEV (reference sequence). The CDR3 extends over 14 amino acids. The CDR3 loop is CASSRNGYGETQYF. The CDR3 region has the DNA TGTGCCAGCAGTCGGAACGGGTACGGGGAGACCCAGTACTTC.